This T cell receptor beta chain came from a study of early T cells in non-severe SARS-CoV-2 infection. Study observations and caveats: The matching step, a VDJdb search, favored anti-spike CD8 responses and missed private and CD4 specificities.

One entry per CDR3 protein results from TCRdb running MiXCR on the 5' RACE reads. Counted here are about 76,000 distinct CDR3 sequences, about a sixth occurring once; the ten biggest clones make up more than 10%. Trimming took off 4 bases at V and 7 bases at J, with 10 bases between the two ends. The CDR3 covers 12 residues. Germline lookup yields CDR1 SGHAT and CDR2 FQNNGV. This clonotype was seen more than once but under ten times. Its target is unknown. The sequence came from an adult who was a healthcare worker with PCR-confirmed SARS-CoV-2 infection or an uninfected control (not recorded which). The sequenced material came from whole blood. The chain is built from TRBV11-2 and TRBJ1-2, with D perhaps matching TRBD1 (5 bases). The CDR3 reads CASSSRVFGYTF. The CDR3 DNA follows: TGTGCCAGCAGCTCCAGGGTTTTTGGCTACACCTTC.